The 10 T cell receptor beta chains below come from one sample, sequenced in a study of blood T cell repertoires in COVID-19. Assay: immunoSEQ multiplex PCR; the TCRdb copy retains only in-frame clones and omits some. The table includes under 250,000 clones, about four fifths detected once. The sequencing input was peripheral blood. The receptor set was obtained from a woman in her forties with acute or convalescent COVID-19.

The V call is TRBV12-5, the J call TRBJ1-1; possibly TRBD1 for D (6 bases). Germline V gene lookup returns CDR1 LGHNT and CDR2 FRNRAP. CDR3 length equals 15 residues. V lost 0 bases, J lost 4 bases, and 12 bases lay in between. CDR3 nucleotides: TGTGCTAGTGGTTTGGTAGCAGGGGAGGGCACTGAAGCTTTCTTT. This translates into CASGLVAGEGTEAFF.

The chain has TRBV7-2 and TRBJ2-3; no definite D call. Germline lookup yields CDR1 SGHTA and CDR2 FQGNSA. The CDR3 is made up of 12 amino acids. Trimming removed 4 bases from V and 4 bases from J, with 6 bases in between. CDR3 sequence (DNA): TGTGCCAGCAGCTCGTCCGCAGATACGCAGTATTTT. It translates to CASSSSADTQYF.

The V call is TRBV7-8, the J call TRBJ1-1, with D maybe TRBD1 (5 bases). The germline gives CDR1 SGHVS, CDR2 FQNEAQ. The CDR3 extends over 15 amino acids. V was cut by 3 bases and J by 3 bases, with 14 bases left in between. This CDR3 is CASSFRGRGDTEAFF. CDR3 coding DNA: TGTGCCAGCAGCTTTCGGGGGAGGGGAGACACTGAAGCTTTCTTT.

The rearrangement links TRBV6-6 to TRBJ1-2, with 8 bases lining up with TRBD1. The CDR3 consists of 14 residues. With V trimmed by 6 bases and J by 5 bases, 8 bases remained unmatched. Germline V gene data show CDR1 as MNHNY and CDR2 as SVGAGI (reference sequence). CDR3 loop: CASRTDRGIYGYTF. DNA of the CDR3: TGTGCCAGCAGGACCGACAGGGGAATTTATGGCTACACCTTC.

This chain uses TRBV3-1 (or the pseudogene TRBV3-2) with TRBJ1-3, with D maybe TRBD1 (6 bases). The CDR3 totals 14 residues. Germline lookup yields CDR1 LGHDT and CDR2 YNNKEL (reference sequence). With 6 bases removed from V and 0 bases from J, the gap between germline ends came to 9 bases. The CDR3 DNA is TGTGCCAGCAGACAGGGAAGCTCTGGAAACACCATATATTTT. Protein sequence: CASRQGSSGNTIYF.

This clone was recorded once. The genes are TRBV4-3 and TRBJ2-3; 7 bases map to TRBD2. This CDR3 is built from 14 residues. Germline V lookup: CDR1 LGHNA, CDR2 YSLEER. The V and J ends lost 4 bases and 5 bases, in that order; junction bases with no gene match: 6. The CDR3 nucleotides are TGCGCCAGCAGCCCCGGACTAGAAAAAGATACGCAGTATTTT. Its protein is CASSPGLEKDTQYF.

This chain connects TRBV11-2 to TRBJ2-7; 7 bases are a match to TRBD2. This CDR3 is built from 13 residues. Trimming at V came to 4 bases and at J to 3 bases, leaving 3 bases not matched to a gene. CDR1 is SGHAT and CDR2 is FQNNGV in the germline V gene. In DNA, the CDR3 is TGTGCCAGCAGCTCTGGACTAGGCTACGAGCAGTACTTC. This encodes CASSSGLGYEQYF.

The J gene is TRBJ2-3, the V gene TRBV19; weak D call: TRBD2 (6 bases). Per the germline V gene, CDR1 is LNHDA and CDR2 is SQIVND (reference sequence). V gave up 1 base and J gave up 5 bases, with 16 bases separating them. The CDR3 is 16 residues long. The CDR3, as DNA: TGTGCCAGTAGTATAGCGGGCGGGGTTCAACGAGATACGCAGTATTTT. Encoded protein: CASSIAGGVQRDTQYF.

This sequence joins TRBV6-5 and TRBJ2-7, with D tentatively TRBD1 (6 bases). Looked up from germline, CDR1 is MNHEY and CDR2 is SVGAGI. V was trimmed by 6 bases and J by 3 bases, leaving 15 bases between them. The CDR3 length is 14 residues. CDR3 bases: TGTGCCAGCAGGGCAGGGGTGGCTTACTACGAGCAGTACTTC. Its protein is CASRAGVAYYEQYF.

The J gene is TRBJ2-1, the V gene TRBV9, with TRBD2 identical over 8 bases. The CDR3 is made up of 15 amino acids. Unmatched junction bases numbered 6, after V lost 0 bases and J lost 7 bases. The V gene's germline CDR1 is SGDLS and CDR2 YYNGEE. In DNA, the CDR3 is TGTGCCAGCAGCGTAGGCGCGGGAGGTGGGAATGAGCAGTTCTTC. Encoded protein: CASSVGAGGGNEQFF.